These 25 T cell receptor beta chains were all obtained from the same sample, sequenced in a study of cytomegalovirus exposure and HLA in healthy donors. PCR employed 60 Vbeta and 13 Jbeta primers. Here immunoSEQ multiplex PCR was the method, and the copy in TCRdb shows in-frame clones only, minus some. The sample comprises about 200,000 clones, around 80% of which are singletons, and 3.5% to 5% rests with the top ten. The sequencing input was PBMCs. The receptors stem from a woman aged 30 to 39 in good health and CMV-seropositive.

The CDR3 spells CASSLDIRGATNEKLFF. The CDR3 DNA reads TGTGCCAGCAGCTTAGATATACGGGGGGCGACTAATGAAAAACTGTTTTTT. The V and J genes are TRBV11-2 and TRBJ1-4; D might be TRBD1 (6 bases). CDR3 length: 17 residues. V dropped 0 bases and J dropped 2 bases, with 13 bases sitting between them. CDR1 is SGHAT and CDR2 is FQNNGV in the germline V gene. Filled out from reference TRBV11-2 and TRBJ1-4, the complete variable domain reads EAGVAQSPRYKIIEKRQSVAFWCNPISGHATLYWYQQILGQGPKLLIQFQNNGVVDDSQLPKDRFSAERLKGVDSTLKIQPAKLEDSAVYLCASSLDIRGATNEKLFFGSGTQLSVL.

This chain links TRBV4-2 with TRBJ2-2, with 7 positions matching TRBD2. Per germline, CDR1 LGHNA and CDR2 YNFKEQ. The CDR3 length is 15 residues. V dropped 0 bases and J dropped 8; count of bases not matched to a gene: 6. The CDR3 protein is CASSQDPGGSGELFF. The CDR3 bases are TGTGCCAGCAGCCAAGATCCGGGCGGGAGTGGGGAGCTGTTTTTT.

This rearrangement joins TRBV10-2 to TRBJ1-1; no firm D call. The CDR3 is 13 residues long. V was clipped by 7 bases and J by 1 base, with 10 bases between them. The germline gives CDR1 WSHSY, CDR2 SAAADI. This CDR3 reads CASINTENTEAFF. The CDR3 DNA follows: TGCGCCAGCATTAATACAGAGAACACTGAAGCTTTCTTT.

The rearrangement joins TRBV5-5 to TRBJ2-2, with 9 bases lining up with TRBD1. V trimming: 1 base; J trimming: 2 bases; junction bases outside the gene matches: 3. The CDR3 spans 16 residues. The germline V gene has CDR1 SGHKS and CDR2 YYEKEE (reference sequence). The CDR3 sequence: CASSLKDRGNTGELFF. The CDR3 nucleotides read TGTGCCAGCAGCTTGAAGGACAGGGGTAACACCGGGGAGCTGTTTTTT. The full variable domain, completed using reference TRBV5-5 and TRBJ2-2, is DAGVTQSPTHLIKTRGQQVTLRCSPISGHKSVSWYQQVLGQGPQFIFQYYEKEERGRGNFPDRFSARQFPNYSSELNVNALLLGDSALYLCASSLKDRGNTGELFFGEGSRLTVL.

This clone appeared a single time. This chain connects TRBV5-6 to TRBJ2-3; 9 nucleotides match TRBD2. The trim removed 4 bases at V and 0 bases at J, leaving 3 bases unmatched. This CDR3 is built from 15 residues. Germline V gene lookup returns CDR1 SGHDT and CDR2 YYEEEE. The CDR3 DNA follows: TGTGCCAGCAGCCGCCTAGCGGGGAGCACAGATACGCAGTATTTT. Protein sequence: CASSRLAGSTDTQYF.

This clone was observed a few times. CDR3 in amino acids: CASSPPRLAGGTSTDTQYF. The DNA of the CDR3 is TGTGCCAGCTCACCACCCCGACTAGCGGGAGGGACTAGCACAGATACGCAGTATTTT. The rearrangement uses TRBV18 and TRBJ2-3; TRBD2 matches 14 bases. This CDR3 is 19 amino acids long. Germline V gene sequence: CDR1 KGHSH, CDR2 LQKENI. V lost 0 bases and J lost 0; bases outside the gene matches: 5. The variable domain in full, with the rest retrieved from reference TRBV18 and TRBJ2-3, is NAGVMQNPRHLVRRRGQEARLRCSPMKGHSHVYWYRQLPEEGLKFMVYLQKENIIDESGMPKERFSAEFPKEGPSILRIQQVVRGDSAAYFCASSPPRLAGGTSTDTQYFGPGTRLTVL.

This clone was detected a few times. The chain recombines TRBV5-4 with TRBJ2-1; 9 bases match TRBD1. CDR1 and CDR2 (germline): SGHNT, YYREEE (reference sequence). V lost 4 bases and J lost 7; bases outside the gene matches: 9. CDR3 length equals 15 residues. CDR3 in amino acids: CASSRRDREGNEQFF. The CDR3 bases are TGTGCCAGCAGCCGTCGGGACAGGGAAGGGAATGAGCAGTTCTTC.

This clone was seen a few times. The V and J genes are TRBV11-2 and TRBJ1-1; 10 nucleotides agree with TRBD1. The CDR3 has 13 amino acids. V was clipped by 6 bases and J by 4 bases; unmatched bases: 2. In germline, CDR1 is SGHAT, CDR2 FQNNGV. CDR3 sequence reads: CASRDRGPTEAFF. The DNA for the CDR3 is TGTGCCAGCAGAGACAGGGGGCCCACTGAAGCTTTCTTT.

As regards this clone: Other nucleotide sequences in the sample specify the same CDR3. The J gene is TRBJ2-5, the V gene TRBV7-9, with a possible D match to TRBD1 (7 bases). Trimming stripped 5 bases from V and 5 bases from J, with 9 bases between. CDR1 and CDR2 from the germline V gene are SEHNR and FQNEAQ (reference sequence). This CDR3 contains 12 residues. The CDR3 coding sequence is TGTGCCAGCAGCCAGGGGGGCGAGACCCAGTACTTC. Residues: CASSQGGETQYF.

The chain uses TRBV6-5 and TRBJ2-7; D is perhaps TRBD2 (6 bases). Germline assignment: CDR1 MNHEY and CDR2 SVGAGI. This CDR3 has 15 amino acids. Trimming stripped 0 bases from V and 6 bases from J, with 15 bases between. CDR3 residues: CASSYSMQAGGEQYF. CDR3 in DNA: TGTGCCAGCAGTTACTCGATGCAGGCCGGGGGCGAGCAGTACTTC.

The rearrangement uses TRBV18 and TRBJ1-5; possibly TRBD1 for D (5 bases). Germline CDR1 and CDR2: KGHSH and LQKENI. V lost 3 bases to trimming and J lost 7 bases, with 13 bases between them. The CDR3 is 14 residues long. The CDR3 bases are TGTGCCAGCTCACCCGAGGGACTTCACCAGCCCCAGCATTTT. This gives the protein CASSPEGLHQPQHF.

This clone was seen a single time. This rearrangement joins TRBV5-1 to TRBJ2-2; TRBD1 aligns across 7 bases. This CDR3 is built from 16 residues. CDR1 and CDR2 (germline): SGHRS, YFSETQ. J gave up 4 bases and V 4 bases, and 10 bases lay outside the gene matches. CDR3 region: CASSQVDRDGTGELFF. In DNA, the CDR3 is TGCGCCAGCAGCCAGGTAGACAGGGATGGCACCGGGGAGCTGTTTTTT.

The J gene is TRBJ2-7, the V gene TRBV19; 9 nucleotides line up with TRBD1. Looked up from germline, CDR1 is LNHDA and CDR2 is SQIVND (reference sequence). The CDR3 is 13 amino acids. The V segment lost 10 bases and the J segment 3 bases; nucleotides outside the gene matches: 7. The CDR3 reads CATSGQGVYEQYF. In DNA form, the CDR3 reads TGTGCCACTTCGGGACAGGGTGTCTACGAGCAGTACTTC.

The rearrangement links TRBV16 to TRBJ1-5; TRBD1 agrees at 7 bases. Germline V gene sequence: CDR1 KGHSY, CDR2 FQNENV. Losses at the gene ends were 0 bases for V and 2 bases for J; bases not matched to a gene: 1. This CDR3 is built from 15 residues. The CDR3 loop is CASSQSGQGNQPQHF. CDR3 bases: TGTGCCAGCAGCCAATCTGGACAGGGCAATCAGCCCCAGCATTTT.

Points on this clone: Other DNA sequences within the sample encode an identical CDR3. V is TRBV5-1 and J is TRBJ1-2; tentatively, D is TRBD1 (5 bases). Germline lookup yields CDR1 SGHRS and CDR2 YFSETQ. The CDR3 contains 12 residues. V dropped 10 bases and J dropped 3 bases, with 13 bases sitting between them. DNA of the CDR3: TGCGCCTCCTCGGACACACACTATGGCTACACCTTC. It encodes CASSDTHYGYTF.

The chain couples TRBV2 to TRBJ2-3, with 8 bases identical to TRBD2. The length of the CDR3 is 14 residues. J gave up 1 base and V 6 bases, and 3 bases lay outside the gene matches. In germline, CDR1 is SNHLY, CDR2 FYNNEI. The CDR3 region has the DNA TGTGCCAGCAGCGGAGCGGGAGGCACAGATACGCAGTATTTT. Residues: CASSGAGGTDTQYF.

Of note for this clone: The limits of the CDR3 on the DNA are not certain, so only TCRdb's listed CDR3 is given. The rearrangement joins TRBV5-6 to TRBJ2-3; the DNA was not compared with TRBD2, the D call given in the table. Termini included, the CDR3 measures 15 amino acids. CDR1 and CDR2 from the germline V gene are SGHDT and YYEEEE. The CDR3 loop reads CASSTSITPTDTQYF.

CDR3: CAIGGANYGYTF. The CDR3 nucleotides read TGTGCCATCGGAGGGGCTAACTATGGCTACACCTTC. The chain employs TRBV10-3 and TRBJ1-2, with D possibly being TRBD1 (5 bases). The CDR3 loop spans 12 amino acids. The germline gives CDR1 ENHRY, CDR2 SYGVKD. V dropped 8 bases and J dropped 0 bases, with 7 bases sitting between them.

The V gene is TRBV2, the J gene TRBJ2-3; D is possibly TRBD2 (6 bases). The CDR3 is 16 amino acids. The germline CDR1 and CDR2 sequences are SNHLY and FYNNEI. V lost 2 bases and J lost 4, with 16 bases in between. CDR3 protein: CASSELAVLPADTQYF. The DNA for the CDR3 is TGTGCCAGCAGTGAATTAGCGGTACTTCCCGCAGATACGCAGTATTTT. Full variable domain (missing parts from reference TRBV2 and TRBJ2-3): EPEVTQTPSHQVTQMGQEVILRCVPISNHLYFYWYRQILGQKVEFLVSFYNNEISEKSEIFDDQFSVERPDGSNFTLKIRSTKLEDSAMYFCASSELAVLPADTQYFGPGTRLTVL.

In this sample, this clone turned up a few times. The V and J genes are TRBV27 and TRBJ1-4, with TRBD1 identical over 8 bases. The CDR3 totals 15 residues. Per germline, CDR1 MNHEY and CDR2 SMNVEV (reference sequence). Unmatched junction bases numbered 7, after V lost 2 bases and J lost 8 bases. Here the CDR3 reads CASSLGGRGQEKLFF. DNA for the CDR3: TGTGCCAGCAGTTTAGGTGGCAGGGGGCAAGAAAAACTGTTTTTT.

The chain is built from TRBV4-1 and TRBJ1-4; D may be TRBD1 (5 bases). Germline V gene sequence: CDR1 MGHRA, CDR2 YSYEKL. The CDR3 loop spans 18 amino acids. The ends were cut back, 2 bases at V and 2 bases at J, with 18 bases in the middle. The CDR3 protein is CASSQFQQVPLTNEKLFF. The DNA for the CDR3 is TGCGCCAGCAGCCAATTTCAACAGGTCCCCCTTACTAATGAAAAACTGTTTTTT.

In nucleotides, the CDR3 is TGCGCCAGCAGCCTAAGACACCTCTCTGGAAACACCATATATTTT. Its translation: CASSLRHLSGNTIYF. This chain links TRBV4-1 with TRBJ1-3; D gene uncertain. Between the trimmed V and J ends, which lost 4 bases and 0 bases, there was a span of 10 bases. The CDR3 length is 15 residues. Per germline, CDR1 MGHRA and CDR2 YSYEKL.

V is TRBV7-2 and J is TRBJ1-1, with TRBD1 matching 8 bases. The germline V gene encodes CDR1 SGHTA and CDR2 FQGNSA. The CDR3 covers 15 residues. V trimming: 6 bases; J trimming: 1 base; junction bases outside the gene matches: 7. The CDR3 loop reads CASRRMTGANTEAFF. The CDR3 DNA sequence: TGTGCCAGCAGACGCATGACAGGGGCGAACACTGAAGCTTTCTTT.

V and J are TRBV25-1 and TRBJ1-1, with D unresolved. The germline V gene has CDR1 MGHDK and CDR2 SYGVNS. This CDR3 is built from 14 residues. Trimming took 3 bases from V and 0 from J, leaving 8 bases between them. The CDR3 nucleotides read TGTGCCAGCAGTGAGCTAGGTCTGAACACTGAAGCTTTCTTT. Translating gives CASSELGLNTEAFF.

The chain is built from TRBV29-1 and TRBJ2-7, with D possibly matching TRBD1 (5 bases). V lost 1 base, J lost 1 base, and 14 bases lay in between. This CDR3 contains 15 residues. Germline CDR1 reads SQVTM; CDR2 reads ANQGSEA. The CDR3 loop is CSVEGPIDSSYEQYF. The CDR3 DNA is TGCAGCGTTGAAGGCCCAATAGACAGTTCCTACGAGCAGTACTTC.